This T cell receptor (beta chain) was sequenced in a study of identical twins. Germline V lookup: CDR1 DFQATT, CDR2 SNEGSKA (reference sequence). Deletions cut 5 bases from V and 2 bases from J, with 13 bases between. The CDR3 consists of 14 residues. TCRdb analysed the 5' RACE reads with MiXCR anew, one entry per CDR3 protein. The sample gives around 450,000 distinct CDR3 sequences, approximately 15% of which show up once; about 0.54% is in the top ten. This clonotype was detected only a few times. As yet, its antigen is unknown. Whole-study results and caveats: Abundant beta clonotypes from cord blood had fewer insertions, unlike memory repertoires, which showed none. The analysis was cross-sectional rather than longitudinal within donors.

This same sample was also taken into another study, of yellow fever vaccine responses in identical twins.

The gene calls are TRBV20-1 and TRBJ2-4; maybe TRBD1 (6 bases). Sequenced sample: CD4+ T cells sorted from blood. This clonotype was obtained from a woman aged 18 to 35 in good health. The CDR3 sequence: CSAPTGTPKNIQYF. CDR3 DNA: TGCAGTGCTCCAACCGGGACACCCAAAAACATTCAGTACTTC.